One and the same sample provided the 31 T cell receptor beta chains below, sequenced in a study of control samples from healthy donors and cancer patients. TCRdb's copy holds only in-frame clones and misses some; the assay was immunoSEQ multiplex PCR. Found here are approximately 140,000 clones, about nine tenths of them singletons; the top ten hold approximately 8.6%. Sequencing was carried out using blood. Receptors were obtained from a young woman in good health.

As DNA, the CDR3 is TGTGCCAGCAGCTTAAGCGGGAGACAGACCCAGTACTTC. Translated, it gives CASSLSGRQTQYF. This rearrangement joins TRBV5-6 to TRBJ2-5; 8 positions match TRBD2. Germline lookup yields CDR1 SGHDT and CDR2 YYEEEE. V dropped 2 bases and J dropped 6; count of bases not matched to a gene: 3. The CDR3 length is 13 residues.

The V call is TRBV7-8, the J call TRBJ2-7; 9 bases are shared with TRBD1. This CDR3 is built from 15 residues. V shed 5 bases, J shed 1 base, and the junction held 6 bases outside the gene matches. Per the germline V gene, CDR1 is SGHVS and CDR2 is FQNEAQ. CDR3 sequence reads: CASSPPGQGSYEQYF. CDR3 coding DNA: TGTGCCAGCAGCCCTCCGGGACAGGGATCCTACGAGCAGTACTTC.

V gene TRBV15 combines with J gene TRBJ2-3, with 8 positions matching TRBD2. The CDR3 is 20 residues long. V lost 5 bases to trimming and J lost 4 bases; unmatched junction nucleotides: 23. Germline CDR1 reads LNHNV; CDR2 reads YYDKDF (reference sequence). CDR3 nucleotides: TGTGCCACCAGCTGCACGGAGGGGTTTAAGGTGCGGGAGGTCCCAGATACGCAGTATTTT. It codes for CATSCTEGFKVREVPDTQYF.

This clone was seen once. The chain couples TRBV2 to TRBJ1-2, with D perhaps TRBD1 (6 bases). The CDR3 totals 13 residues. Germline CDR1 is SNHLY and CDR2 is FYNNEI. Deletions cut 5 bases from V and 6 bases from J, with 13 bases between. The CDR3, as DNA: TGTGCCAGCAGTTTCACAGGGTTGGATGGCTACACCTTC. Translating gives CASSFTGLDGYTF.

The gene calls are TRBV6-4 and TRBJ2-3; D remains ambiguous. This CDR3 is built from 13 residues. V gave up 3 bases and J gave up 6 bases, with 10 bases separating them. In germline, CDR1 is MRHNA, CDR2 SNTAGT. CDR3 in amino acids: CASSEKAPDTQYF. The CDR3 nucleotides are TGTGCCAGCAGTGAAAAGGCCCCCGATACGCAGTATTTT.

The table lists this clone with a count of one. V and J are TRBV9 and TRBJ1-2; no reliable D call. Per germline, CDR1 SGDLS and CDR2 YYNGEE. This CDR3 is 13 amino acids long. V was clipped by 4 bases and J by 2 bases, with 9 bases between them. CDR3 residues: CASSSDGNYGYTF. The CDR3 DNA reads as TGTGCCAGCAGCTCTGACGGGAACTATGGCTACACCTTC.

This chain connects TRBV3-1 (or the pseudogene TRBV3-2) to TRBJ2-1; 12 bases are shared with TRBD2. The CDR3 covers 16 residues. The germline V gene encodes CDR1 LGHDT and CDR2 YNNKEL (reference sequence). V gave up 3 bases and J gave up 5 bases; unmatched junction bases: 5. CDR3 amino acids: CASSQTSGRPDNEQFF. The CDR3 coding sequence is TGTGCCAGCAGCCAGACTAGCGGGAGACCAGACAATGAGCAGTTCTTC.

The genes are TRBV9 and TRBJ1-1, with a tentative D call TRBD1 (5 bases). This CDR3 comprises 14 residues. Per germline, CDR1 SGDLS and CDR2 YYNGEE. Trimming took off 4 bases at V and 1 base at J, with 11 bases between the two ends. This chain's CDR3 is CASSPRQTNTEAFF. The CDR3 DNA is TGTGCCAGCAGCCCCCGACAGACGAACACTGAAGCTTTCTTT.

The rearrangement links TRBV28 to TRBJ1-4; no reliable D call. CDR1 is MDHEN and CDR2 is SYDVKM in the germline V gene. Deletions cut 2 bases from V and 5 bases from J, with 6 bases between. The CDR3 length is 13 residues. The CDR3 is CASSLEQNEKLFF. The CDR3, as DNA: TGTGCCAGCAGTTTAGAACAGAATGAAAAACTGTTTTTT.

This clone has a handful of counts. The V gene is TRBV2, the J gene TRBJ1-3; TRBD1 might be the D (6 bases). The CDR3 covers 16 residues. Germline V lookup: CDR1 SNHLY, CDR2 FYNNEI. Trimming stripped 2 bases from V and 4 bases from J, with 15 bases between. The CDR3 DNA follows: TGTGCCAGCAGTGAACATGCGGGGGGCACAGGAAACACCATATATTTT. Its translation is CASSEHAGGTGNTIYF.

The CDR3 DNA is TGTGCCACCGGGACCTACGAGCAGTACTTC. Its protein is CATGTYEQYF. V and J are TRBV19 and TRBJ2-7, with TRBD2 as a possible D gene (5 bases). Germline V gene lookup returns CDR1 LNHDA and CDR2 SQIVND (reference sequence). This CDR3 region has 10 residues. The V end was cut by 10 bases, the J end by 2 bases, with 6 bases between.

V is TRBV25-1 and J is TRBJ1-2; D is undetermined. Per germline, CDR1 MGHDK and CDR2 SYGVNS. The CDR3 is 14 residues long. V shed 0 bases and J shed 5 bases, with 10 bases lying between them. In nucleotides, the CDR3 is TGTGCCAGCAGTGAATATACGGCAAGTTATGGCTACACCTTC. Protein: CASSEYTASYGYTF.

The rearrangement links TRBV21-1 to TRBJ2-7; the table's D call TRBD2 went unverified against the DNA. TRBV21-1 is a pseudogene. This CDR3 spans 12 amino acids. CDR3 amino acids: CASSTGEASPSF. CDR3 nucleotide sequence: TGTGCCAGCAGCACCGGGGAGGCCTCGCCTAGTTTC.

In nucleotides, the CDR3 is TGTGCCAGCAGCCCGCGGGCTAGCGCTACCTACAATGAGCAGTTCTTC. Protein sequence: CASSPRASATYNEQFF. The V gene is TRBV2, the J gene TRBJ2-1, with D tentatively TRBD2 (6 bases). The V end was cut by 6 bases, the J end by 2 bases, with 17 bases between. Germline V gene data show CDR1 as SNHLY and CDR2 as FYNNEI. The CDR3 loop spans 16 amino acids.

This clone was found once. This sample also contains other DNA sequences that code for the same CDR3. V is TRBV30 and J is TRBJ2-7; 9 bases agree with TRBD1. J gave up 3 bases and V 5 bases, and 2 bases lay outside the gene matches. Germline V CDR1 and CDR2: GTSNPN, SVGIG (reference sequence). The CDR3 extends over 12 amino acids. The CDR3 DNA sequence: TGTGCCTGGCGGGGACAGGGCTACGAGCAGTACTTC. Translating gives CAWRGQGYEQYF.

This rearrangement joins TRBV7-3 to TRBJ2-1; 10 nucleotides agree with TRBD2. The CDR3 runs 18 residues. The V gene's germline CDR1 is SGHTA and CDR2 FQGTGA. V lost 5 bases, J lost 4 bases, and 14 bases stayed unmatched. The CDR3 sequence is CASSPKRDSGRGYNEQFF. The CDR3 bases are TGTGCCAGCAGCCCCAAGAGGGACAGCGGGAGGGGGTACAATGAGCAGTTCTTC.

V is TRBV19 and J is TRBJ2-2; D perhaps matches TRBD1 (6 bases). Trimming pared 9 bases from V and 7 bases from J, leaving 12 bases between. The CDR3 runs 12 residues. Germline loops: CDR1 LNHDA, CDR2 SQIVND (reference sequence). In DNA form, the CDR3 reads TGTGCCAGCCAACAGGGTGGCGGGGAGCTGTTTTTT. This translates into CASQQGGGELFF.

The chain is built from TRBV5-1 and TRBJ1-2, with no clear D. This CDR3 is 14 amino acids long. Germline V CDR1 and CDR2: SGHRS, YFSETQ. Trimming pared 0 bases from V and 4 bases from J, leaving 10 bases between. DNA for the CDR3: TGCGCCAGCAGCTTGGAGGCACCGACCTATGGCTACACCTTC. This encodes CASSLEAPTYGYTF.

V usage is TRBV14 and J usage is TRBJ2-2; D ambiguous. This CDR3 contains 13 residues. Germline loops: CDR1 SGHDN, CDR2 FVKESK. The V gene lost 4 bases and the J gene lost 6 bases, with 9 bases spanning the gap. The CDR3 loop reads CASSPRWAGELFF. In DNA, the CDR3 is TGTGCCAGCAGCCCCCGGTGGGCCGGGGAGCTGTTTTTT.

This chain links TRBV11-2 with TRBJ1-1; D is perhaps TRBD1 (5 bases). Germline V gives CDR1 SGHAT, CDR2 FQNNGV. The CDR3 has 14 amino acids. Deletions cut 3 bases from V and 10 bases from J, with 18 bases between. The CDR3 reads CASSFGRMNRGAFF. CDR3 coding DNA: TGTGCCAGCAGCTTTGGCCGTATGAATAGGGGAGCTTTCTTT.

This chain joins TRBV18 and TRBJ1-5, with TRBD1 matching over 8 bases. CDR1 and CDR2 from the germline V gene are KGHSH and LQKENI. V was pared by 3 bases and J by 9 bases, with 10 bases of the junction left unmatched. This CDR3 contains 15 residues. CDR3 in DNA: TGTGCCAGCTCACCCGGACAGGGAACGATAGGGCCCCAGCATTTT. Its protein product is CASSPGQGTIGPQHF.

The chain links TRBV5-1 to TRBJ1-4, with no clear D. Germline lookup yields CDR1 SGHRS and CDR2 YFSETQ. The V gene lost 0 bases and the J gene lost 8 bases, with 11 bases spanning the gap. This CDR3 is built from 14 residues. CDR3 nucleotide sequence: TGCGCCAGCAGCTTGGCGGGGATCGAGGAAAAACTGTTTTTT. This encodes CASSLAGIEEKLFF.

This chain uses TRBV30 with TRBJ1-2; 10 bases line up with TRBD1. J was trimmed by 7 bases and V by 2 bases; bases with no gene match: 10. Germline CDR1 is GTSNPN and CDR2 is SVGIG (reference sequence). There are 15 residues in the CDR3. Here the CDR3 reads CAWSSQDRGGLGYTF. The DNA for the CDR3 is TGTGCCTGGAGTTCACAGGACAGGGGGGGTCTTGGCTACACCTTC.

CDR3 bases: TGTGCCAGCAGCTTATCCAGCGGCAATGAGCAGTTCTTC. The encoded protein is CASSLSSGNEQFF. The rearrangement uses TRBV11-3 and TRBJ2-1; TRBD2 might be the D (5 bases). Germline V lookup: CDR1 SGHNT, CDR2 YENEEA. The germline V and J ends were trimmed by 2 bases and 6 bases, with 8 bases remaining between them. CDR3 length: 13 amino acids.

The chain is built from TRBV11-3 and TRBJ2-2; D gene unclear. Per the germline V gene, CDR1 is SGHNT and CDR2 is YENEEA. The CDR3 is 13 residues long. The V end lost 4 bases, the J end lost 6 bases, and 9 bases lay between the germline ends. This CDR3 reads CASSSKVAGELFF. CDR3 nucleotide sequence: TGTGCCAGCAGCTCGAAGGTTGCCGGGGAGCTGTTTTTT.

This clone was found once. CDR3 bases: TGTGCCAGCAGCGGAGGGACTGAGCCACTGAAAGAGACCCAGTACTTC. The encoded protein is CASSGGTEPLKETQYF. J is TRBJ2-5 and V is TRBV5-4, with TRBD2 as a possible D gene (6 bases). CDR1 and CDR2 from the germline V gene are SGHNT and YYREEE (reference sequence). The V end lost 4 bases, the J end lost 3 bases, and 19 bases lay between the germline ends. The CDR3 covers 16 residues.

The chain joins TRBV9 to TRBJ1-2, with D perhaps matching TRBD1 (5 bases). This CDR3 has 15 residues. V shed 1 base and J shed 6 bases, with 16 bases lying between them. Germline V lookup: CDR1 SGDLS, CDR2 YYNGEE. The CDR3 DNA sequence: TGTGCCAGCAGCGTATTGAGTGGGGCAGGGAATGGCTACACCTTC. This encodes CASSVLSGAGNGYTF.

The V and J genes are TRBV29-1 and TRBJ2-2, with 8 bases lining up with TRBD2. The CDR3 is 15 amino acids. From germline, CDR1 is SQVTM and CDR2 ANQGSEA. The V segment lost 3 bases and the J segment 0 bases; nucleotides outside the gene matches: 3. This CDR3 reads CSVEIAGTNTGELFF. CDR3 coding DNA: TGCAGCGTTGAGATAGCGGGAACGAACACCGGGGAGCTGTTTTTT.

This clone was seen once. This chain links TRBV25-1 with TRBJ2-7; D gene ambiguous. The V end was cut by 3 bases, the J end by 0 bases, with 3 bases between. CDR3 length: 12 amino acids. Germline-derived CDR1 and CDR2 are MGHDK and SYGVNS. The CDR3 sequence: CASSDFSYEQYF. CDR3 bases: TGTGCCAGCAGTGATTTCTCCTACGAGCAGTACTTC.

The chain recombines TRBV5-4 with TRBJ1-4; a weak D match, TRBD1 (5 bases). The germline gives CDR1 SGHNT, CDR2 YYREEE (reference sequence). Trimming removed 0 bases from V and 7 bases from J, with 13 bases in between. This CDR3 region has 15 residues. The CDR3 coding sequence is TGTGCCAGCAGCTTGGGTGGCAGGGAAGGTGAAAAACTGTTTTTT. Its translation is CASSLGGREGEKLFF.

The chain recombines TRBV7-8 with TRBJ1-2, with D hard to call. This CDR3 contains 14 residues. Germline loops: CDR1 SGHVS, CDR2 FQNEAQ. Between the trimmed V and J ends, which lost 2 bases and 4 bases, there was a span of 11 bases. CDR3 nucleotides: TGTGCCAGCAGCTTATCCGGTCAGGCCTATGGCTACACCTTC. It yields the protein CASSLSGQAYGYTF.